Following are 12 T cell receptor beta chains from one sample sequenced in a study of blood T cell repertoires in COVID-19. Produced via immunoSEQ multiplex PCR; TCRdb's table is partial and in-frame only. The sample records some 87,000 clones, approximately 84% being singletons. What was sequenced was peripheral blood. Receptors were obtained from a human donor in a cohort sampled during active COVID-19.

The chain recombines TRBV4-1 with TRBJ1-5, with D possibly being TRBD1 (5 bases). V shed 4 bases and J shed 1 base, with 11 bases lying between them. CDR1 MGHRA and CDR2 YSYEKL come from the germline V gene. The CDR3 has 15 residues. CDR3 region: CASSRLGLSNQPQHF. The CDR3 bases are TGCGCCAGCAGCCGTTTGGGACTCAGCAATCAGCCCCAGCATTTT.

The chain combines TRBV9 with TRBJ1-2; 7 bases line up with TRBD1. Germline CDR1 and CDR2: SGDLS and YYNGEE. The CDR3 extends over 15 amino acids. J was trimmed by 5 bases and V by 3 bases; bases with no gene match: 10. The CDR3 nucleotides read TGTGCCAGCAGCGGGTCCCAGCAGGGGGGATATGGCTACACCTTC. Its protein product is CASSGSQQGGYGYTF.

The V call is TRBV21-1, the J call TRBJ2-4; the listed D gene, TRBD1, was not tested against the DNA. TRBV21-1 is a recognized pseudogene. There are 15 residues in the CDR3. The CDR3 here is CASSNRKGAKNIQYF. CDR3 nucleotide sequence: TGTGCCAGCAGCAATAGAAAGGGGGCCAAAAACATTCAGTACTTC.

The chain recombines TRBV27 with TRBJ2-7, with 8 bases matching TRBD1. CDR3 size: 14 residues. The junction had 7 bases not matched to a gene; V was cut back by 3 bases and J by 6 bases. Germline lookup yields CDR1 MNHEY and CDR2 SMNVEV (reference sequence). CDR3 in DNA: TGTGCCAGCAGTTTTTGGGCAGGGGGCAGCGAGCAGTACTTC. Protein sequence: CASSFWAGGSEQYF.

A note on this clone: The conserved final phenylalanine or tryptophan is absent from the CDR3, which likely points to a read error. Because the CDR3's place on the DNA is in doubt, the DNA is left out and the CDR3 is given as listed by TCRdb. The rearrangement joins TRBV28 to TRBJ2-3; no check of the table's D call, TRBD2, against the DNA was made. Both ends counted, the CDR3 spans 13 residues. Looked up from germline, CDR1 is MDHEN and CDR2 is SYDVKM. CDR3 loop: CASTSPGLAGPIV.

The chain recombines TRBV27 with TRBJ1-2; D might be TRBD1 (6 bases). Germline CDR1 and CDR2: MNHEY and SMNVEV (reference sequence). The CDR3 sequence is 13 residues long. Trimming cost V 4 bases and J 5 bases, with 11 bases left between them. The CDR3 nucleotides read TGTGCCAGCAGTTCCAGGCAGGGGTATGGCTACACCTTC. This gives the protein CASSSRQGYGYTF.

The table lists this clone with a count of one. The chain employs TRBV28 and TRBJ2-7; tentative D call: TRBD1 (6 bases). The V gene's germline CDR1 is MDHEN and CDR2 SYDVKM. The CDR3 contains 13 residues. V lost 5 bases and J 10 bases, leaving 18 bases between the germline ends. The DNA of the CDR3 is TGTGCCAGCAGTCTATACCCCCGACAGGAACAGTACTTC. It is translated as CASSLYPRQEQYF. Based on the CDR3 plus reference TRBV28 and TRBJ2-7, the full variable domain is DVKVTQSSRYLVKRTGEKVFLECVQDMDHENMFWYRQDPGLGLRLIYFSYDVKMKEKGDIPEGYSVSREKKERFSLILESASTNQTSMYLCASSLYPRQEQYFGPGTRLTVT.

The V gene is TRBV28, the J gene TRBJ1-3, with 11 bases fitting TRBD1. The germline V gene encodes CDR1 MDHEN and CDR2 SYDVKM. The CDR3 contains 17 residues. Trimming took 5 bases from V and 0 from J; bases not matched to a gene: 6. The CDR3 is CASSRGGTGGSGNTIYF. CDR3 DNA: TGTGCCAGCAGTCGAGGGGGGACAGGGGGCTCTGGAAACACCATATATTTT.

The chain joins TRBV6-2 or TRBV6-3 to TRBJ2-2, with TRBD1 matching 8 bases. The CDR3 has 17 amino acids. Germline CDR1 and CDR2: MNHEY and SVGEGT. Trimming at V came to 6 bases and at J to 4 bases, leaving 13 bases not matched to a gene. This chain's CDR3 is CASSLWSGGLGTGELFF. CDR3 in DNA: TGTGCCAGCAGCCTATGGTCAGGGGGCCTGGGCACCGGGGAGCTGTTTTTT.

This clone was picked up a small number of times. J is TRBJ1-3 and V is TRBV11-3; unclear D gene. Germline V gives CDR1 SGHNT, CDR2 YENEEA. The CDR3 contains 15 residues. Trimming left V 1 base short and J 2 bases short, with 9 bases between. The chain's CDR3 is CASSLGLPPGNTIYF. In DNA, the CDR3 is TGTGCCAGCAGCTTAGGACTGCCTCCTGGAAACACCATATATTTT. Based on the CDR3 plus reference TRBV11-3 and TRBJ1-3, the full variable domain is EAGVVQSPRYKIIEKKQPVAFWCNPISGHNTLYWYLQNLGQGPELLIRYENEEAVDDSQLPKDRFSAERLKGVDSTLKIQPAELGDSAVYLCASSLGLPPGNTIYFGEGSWLTVV.

This clone was recorded only once. The chain combines TRBV7-8 with TRBJ2-3; the D gene is possibly TRBD2 (6 bases). Trimming removed 5 bases from V and 2 bases from J, with 23 bases in between. CDR1 is SGHVS, CDR2 FQNEAQ, per germline. This CDR3 contains 18 residues. The CDR3 sequence is CASSPRAGRRRSTDTQYF. DNA for the CDR3: TGTGCCAGCAGCCCAAGGGCGGGACGGCGTCGCTCCACAGATACGCAGTATTTT.

Comment on this clone: Within the sample, other DNA sequences also encode this same CDR3. The CDR3 here is CASSSTGDNQPQHF. CDR3 coding DNA: TGTGCCAGCAGTTCCACAGGGGACAATCAGCCCCAGCATTTT. V and J are TRBV28 and TRBJ1-5; 7 bases fit TRBD1. Trimming cost V 4 bases and J 3 bases; bases outside gene matches: 3. This CDR3 comprises 14 residues. From germline, CDR1 is MDHEN and CDR2 SYDVKM.